The 29 T cell receptor beta chains below all came from one sample that was sequenced in a study of blood T cell repertoires in COVID-19. Profiled with immunoSEQ multiplex PCR; TCRdb holds only in-frame clones, not every one. The table has a few hundred thousand clones, 87% seen once; the top ten hold more than 8.5%. The sequencing input was PBMCs or T cells enriched from blood (not recorded which). Receptors originate from a woman aged 18-29 years who had recovered from COVID-19.

The chain uses TRBV6-2 or TRBV6-3 and TRBJ1-2; weak D call: TRBD1 (6 bases). Trimming took 6 bases from V and 3 from J, leaving 17 bases between them. Germline CDR1 and CDR2: MNHEY and SVGEGT. This CDR3 is 15 amino acids long. The CDR3 loop is CASSSPGEGDYGYTF. In nucleotides, the CDR3 is TGTGCCAGCAGCTCTCCAGGGGAAGGGGACTATGGCTACACCTTC.

V gene TRBV7-2 combines with J gene TRBJ2-2, with D possibly being TRBD2 (6 bases). The V end was cut by 0 bases, the J end by 6 bases, with 11 bases between. The CDR3 is 15 amino acids. CDR1 is SGHTA, CDR2 FQGNSA, per germline. The CDR3 here is CASSLASTGAGELFF. The CDR3 DNA is TGTGCCAGCAGCTTAGCGTCGACGGGGGCCGGGGAGCTGTTTTTT.

This chain links TRBV2 with TRBJ2-5, with D possibly being TRBD1 (6 bases). Trimming took off 8 bases at V and 1 base at J, with 8 bases between the two ends. There are 12 residues in the CDR3. Germline V gene lookup returns CDR1 SNHLY and CDR2 FYNNEI. The CDR3 bases are TGTGCCAGCCGACAGGCCCAAGAGACCCAGTACTTC. It specifies CASRQAQETQYF.

The rearrangement joins TRBV10-3 to TRBJ2-2; a possible D gene is TRBD1 (5 bases). Per the germline V gene, CDR1 is ENHRY and CDR2 is SYGVKD. There are 14 residues in the CDR3. Between the trimmed V and J ends, which lost 10 bases and 4 bases, there was a span of 16 bases. The CDR3 reads CATRTSPGTGELFF. CDR3 bases: TGTGCCACCCGGACATCCCCAGGCACCGGGGAGCTGTTTTTT.

The chain couples TRBV5-4 to TRBJ1-6; D may be TRBD1 (5 bases). The CDR3 contains 17 residues. In germline, CDR1 is SGHNT, CDR2 YYREEE (reference sequence). V lost 0 bases to trimming and J lost 0 bases, with 10 bases between them. The CDR3, as DNA: TGTGCCAGCAGCTTGGGACAGCGATCCTCCTATAATTCACCCCTCCACTTT. This encodes CASSLGQRSSYNSPLHF.

This clone was counted once. The gene calls are TRBV5-1 and TRBJ2-5, with 8 bases lining up with TRBD2. The CDR3 is 15 amino acids. Germline V CDR1 and CDR2: SGHRS, YFSETQ. Trimming removed 4 bases from V and 5 bases from J; junction bases left unmatched: 10. The CDR3, as DNA: TGCGCCAGCAGCAGACCAGGACTAGCCGGGGAGACCCAGTACTTC. Translated: CASSRPGLAGETQYF.

The J gene is TRBJ1-5, the V gene TRBV4-3; D might be TRBD1 (5 bases). The CDR3 spans 15 residues. Between the trimmed V and J ends, which lost 1 base and 7 bases, there was a span of 14 bases. Germline CDR1 reads LGHNA; CDR2 reads YSLEER. The CDR3 loop reads CASSQGTGSGQPQHF. CDR3 DNA sequence: TGCGCCAGCAGCCAAGGAACAGGCTCTGGGCAGCCCCAGCATTTT.

The chain's CDR3 is CASSRGDGRTNEKLFF. The CDR3, as DNA: TGTGCCAGTAGTAGGGGGGACGGGCGGACTAATGAAAAACTGTTTTTT. The J gene is TRBJ1-4, the V gene TRBV19, with D tentatively TRBD1 (5 bases). The germline V gene has CDR1 LNHDA and CDR2 SQIVND (reference sequence). V lost 4 bases and J lost 2, with 14 bases in between. CDR3 length equals 16 residues.

The chain carries TRBV4-3 and TRBJ2-1; TRBD2 matches at 8 bases. Looked up from germline, CDR1 is LGHNA and CDR2 is YSLEER. CDR3 length equals 18 residues. Trimming removed 0 bases from V and 0 bases from J; junction bases left unmatched: 7. As DNA, the CDR3 is TGCGCCAGCAGCCAAGAGGCGATAGCGGGGAGCTCCTACAATGAGCAGTTCTTC. As protein: CASSQEAIAGSSYNEQFF.

The rearrangement joins TRBV30 to TRBJ1-5; 9 bases align to TRBD1. Germline-derived CDR1 and CDR2 are GTSNPN and SVGIG (reference sequence). The CDR3 totals 12 residues. The CDR3 nucleotides are TGTGCATGGGACAGGGCGAATCAGCCCCAGCATTTT. Translating gives CAWDRANQPQHF.

This chain joins TRBV28 and TRBJ2-6; perhaps TRBD2 as D (6 bases). The CDR3 is made up of 16 amino acids. Germline CDR1 reads MDHEN; CDR2 reads SYDVKM. Trimming cost V 5 bases and J 4 bases, with 15 bases left between them. CDR3 nucleotides: TGTGCCAGCAGTGTGAGGAGGGGCTCAGGGGCCAACGTCCTGACTTTC. This translates into CASSVRRGSGANVLTF.

This chain links TRBV6-1 with TRBJ1-5; D gene unclear. The length of the CDR3 is 12 residues. Germline-derived CDR1 and CDR2 are MNHNS and SASEGT. The V and J ends lost 2 bases and 11 bases respectively, with 10 bases between them. CDR3 in DNA: TGTGCCAGCAGTGAAACAGATTGGGCCCAGCATTTT. Its translation: CASSETDWAQHF.

The V and J genes are TRBV15 and TRBJ2-4, with D unresolved. Trimming cost V 4 bases and J 10 bases, with 8 bases left between them. The CDR3 is 11 residues long. The germline gives CDR1 LNHNV, CDR2 YYDKDF (reference sequence). The CDR3 DNA is TGTGCCACCAGCAATGCGACTATTCAGTACTTC. This gives the protein CATSNATIQYF.

The J gene is TRBJ1-2, the V gene TRBV12-3 or TRBV12-4; D is undetermined. The CDR3 is 13 residues long. The V end was cut by 1 base, the J end by 3 bases, with 6 bases between. The CDR3 spells CASSLGVDYGYTF. In DNA form, the CDR3 reads TGTGCCAGCAGTTTAGGAGTAGACTATGGCTACACCTTC.

This CDR3 is CASSWASGGANTQYF. The CDR3 DNA sequence: TGTGCCAGCAGCTGGGCTAGCGGGGGTGCAAATACGCAGTATTTT. The rearrangement joins TRBV7-3 to TRBJ2-3; 10 positions match TRBD2. Germline lookup yields CDR1 SGHTA and CDR2 FQGTGA. After removal of 4 bases from V and 7 bases from J, the junction contained 8 bases not matched to a gene. The CDR3 totals 15 residues.

This chain links TRBV2 with TRBJ2-1; a possible D gene is TRBD2 (6 bases). This CDR3 has 16 residues. The germline gives CDR1 SNHLY, CDR2 FYNNEI. V was trimmed by 4 bases and J by 8 bases, leaving 21 bases between them. The CDR3 DNA follows: TGTGCCAGCAGTGTGGGGGGTCATGGGCCTGGGGATGAGCAGTTCTTC. Encoded protein: CASSVGGHGPGDEQFF.

The V and J genes are TRBV7-8 and TRBJ1-2, with 9 positions matching TRBD1. This CDR3 has 16 amino acids. V lost 4 bases and J lost 7; bases outside the gene matches: 13. Germline V gives CDR1 SGHVS, CDR2 FQNEAQ. The CDR3 DNA reads TGTGCCAGCAGCTCCCACCTCAAGACAGGGGGTGGTGGCTACACCTTC. Protein sequence: CASSSHLKTGGGGYTF.

The J gene is TRBJ1-2, the V gene TRBV28, with 8 bases matching TRBD1. Unmatched junction bases numbered 10, after V lost 6 bases and J lost 4 bases. Looked up from germline, CDR1 is MDHEN and CDR2 is SYDVKM. The CDR3 is 15 residues long. CDR3: CASSSSGQGRYGYTF. The CDR3 DNA is TGTGCCAGCAGCTCGAGCGGACAGGGCCGCTATGGCTACACCTTC.

The rearrangement links TRBV7-8 to TRBJ2-1; 10 positions match TRBD1. Germline lookup yields CDR1 SGHVS and CDR2 FQNEAQ. The length of the CDR3 is 16 residues. Losses at the gene ends were 2 bases for V and 6 bases for J; bases not matched to a gene: 7. The chain's CDR3 is CASSLPRQGASNEQFF. Written as DNA, the CDR3 is TGTGCCAGCAGCTTACCAAGACAGGGGGCCTCCAATGAGCAGTTCTTC.

V is TRBV7-9 and J is TRBJ2-1; 12 bases are a match to TRBD1. The germline gives CDR1 SEHNR, CDR2 FQNEAQ (reference sequence). The CDR3 consists of 16 residues. Trimming removed 4 bases from V and 9 bases from J; junction bases left unmatched: 10. The CDR3 loop reads CASSSPPGQGAIEQFF. The CDR3 DNA is TGTGCCAGCAGCTCCCCTCCGGGACAGGGGGCTATTGAGCAGTTCTTC.

This sequence joins TRBV3-1 (or the pseudogene TRBV3-2) and TRBJ2-1; 10 bases agree with TRBD1. The J segment lost 5 bases and the V segment lost 1 base, leaving 8 bases of the junction unmatched. The CDR3 contains 17 residues. Germline V gene data show CDR1 as LGHDT and CDR2 as YNNKEL (reference sequence). The CDR3 here is CASSQGVFGQGDNEQFF. CDR3 nucleotides: TGTGCCAGCAGCCAAGGGGTTTTCGGACAGGGGGACAATGAGCAGTTCTTC.

This chain connects TRBV7-3 to TRBJ2-3; 10 bases are a match to TRBD2. Trimming removed 2 bases from V and 6 bases from J; junction bases left unmatched: 8. Germline CDR1 is SGHTA and CDR2 is FQGTGA. CDR3 length: 16 residues. CDR3 residues: CASSLLAGELRDTQYF. CDR3 sequence (DNA): TGTGCCAGCAGCTTACTAGCGGGAGAACTTAGGGATACGCAGTATTTT.

The rearrangement joins TRBV5-6 to TRBJ2-6, with a weak D call TRBD2 (5 bases). The germline V gene has CDR1 SGHDT and CDR2 YYEEEE. V lost 2 bases and J lost 1, with 7 bases in between. The CDR3 has 15 amino acids. In DNA, the CDR3 is TGTGCCAGCAGCTTCGGGATGTCTGGGGCCAACGTCCTGACTTTC. It translates to CASSFGMSGANVLTF.

In its sample, this clone was seen once. The chain links TRBV25-1 to TRBJ2-3; a possible D gene is TRBD1 (5 bases). CDR3 length equals 15 residues. The V gene lost 3 bases and the J gene lost 3 bases, with 13 bases spanning the gap. Germline CDR1 and CDR2: MGHDK and SYGVNS. The CDR3 DNA reads TGTGCCAGCAGTGATTTTGGTTCAGGGACAGATACGCAGTATTTT. The encoded protein is CASSDFGSGTDTQYF.

This rearrangement joins TRBV5-4 to TRBJ2-1; 10 nucleotides line up with TRBD2. CDR3 size: 16 residues. CDR1 and CDR2 (germline): SGHNT, YYREEE (reference sequence). V shed 4 bases and J 3 bases; nucleotides not matched to a gene: 7. The CDR3 coding sequence is TGTGCCAGCAGCCCGGAAGCGGGGGGGTACTACAATGAGCAGTTCTTC. It codes for CASSPEAGGYYNEQFF. Filled out from reference TRBV5-4 and TRBJ2-1, the complete variable domain reads ETGVTQSPTHLIKTRGQQVTLRCSSQSGHNTVSWYQQALGQGPQFIFQYYREEENGRGNFPPRFSGLQFPNYSSELNVNALELDDSALYLCASSPEAGGYYNEQFFGPGTRLTVL.

This clone was counted once. The chain couples TRBV2 to TRBJ1-1; the D gene is possibly TRBD1 (5 bases). The CDR3 runs 13 residues. Per the germline V gene, CDR1 is SNHLY and CDR2 is FYNNEI. Trimming stripped 7 bases from V and 1 base from J, with 10 bases between. The CDR3 DNA is TGTGCCAGCACTCGACAGAGGAACACTGAAGCTTTCTTT. This gives the protein CASTRQRNTEAFF.

A single count supports this clone. The J gene is TRBJ1-1, the V gene TRBV5-1; 7 nucleotides align to TRBD1. This CDR3 contains 13 residues. V shed 3 bases and J 10 bases; nucleotides not matched to a gene: 9. Germline V CDR1 and CDR2: SGHRS, YFSETQ. The CDR3 sequence is CASSSDRSRGAFF. The DNA for the CDR3 is TGCGCCAGCAGCTCGGACAGGTCCAGGGGAGCTTTCTTT.

The rearrangement links TRBV3-1 (or the pseudogene TRBV3-2) to TRBJ1-5; D is perhaps TRBD1 (6 bases). The germline gives CDR1 LGHDT, CDR2 YNNKEL (reference sequence). The CDR3 is 13 residues long. V lost 0 bases, J lost 6 bases, and 6 bases lay in between. This CDR3 reads CASSQEQGQPQHF. Here the CDR3 DNA reads TGTGCCAGCAGCCAAGAACAGGGTCAGCCCCAGCATTTT.

This chain links TRBV7-2 with TRBJ1-4; D call uncertain. Germline V CDR1 and CDR2: SGHTA, FQGNSA. Between the trimmed V and J ends, which lost 6 bases and 7 bases, there was a span of 12 bases. The CDR3 covers 13 residues. The CDR3 coding sequence is TGTGCCAGCAGACTACAAGGAGGTGAAAAACTGTTTTTT. It codes for CASRLQGGEKLFF.